Below, 9 T cell receptor beta chains from the same sample are listed, as sequenced in a study of blood T cells in healthy people across ages. A second PCR of about 7 to 11 cycles used a sample-barcoded 5' primer and a J-beta primer mix. MiXCR was run by TCRdb on the 5' RACE reads, yielding one entry per CDR3 protein. The sample consists of some 700,000 distinct CDR3 sequences, 22% of them appearing once. Sequencing was performed on blood. These TCRs come from a man between 65 and 80 years old in good health.

This clonotype came up many times. The V gene is TRBV7-9, the J gene TRBJ1-1, with 8 bases matching TRBD1. The J segment lost 6 bases and the V segment lost 4 bases, leaving 13 bases of the junction unmatched. Germline-derived CDR1 and CDR2 are SEHNR and FQNEAQ (reference sequence). The CDR3 covers 16 residues. The DNA of the CDR3 is TGTGCCAGCAGCTCCAACAGGGGGACCTCGTCGGCTGAAGCTTTCTTT. Amino acid sequence: CASSSNRGTSSAEAFF.

This clonotype showed up just a few times. DNA for the CDR3: TGCGCCAGCAGCCCGGGACAGGGGGCTAAGAACACTGAAGCTTTCTTT. Protein product: CASSPGQGAKNTEAFF. The chain links TRBV5-1 to TRBJ1-1; 12 nucleotides match TRBD1. With 4 bases clipped from V and 1 base from J, the junction kept 5 bases outside the gene matches. The CDR3 is 16 residues long. CDR1 and CDR2 from the germline V gene are SGHRS and YFSETQ.

The V gene is TRBV9, the J gene TRBJ2-2, with D possibly TRBD1 on 6 matching bases. Per the germline V gene, CDR1 is SGDLS and CDR2 is YYNGEE. V lost 0 bases to trimming and J lost 0 bases, with 9 bases between them. The CDR3 has 16 amino acids. CDR3 DNA sequence: TGTGCCAGCAGCGTAGCGGGACACTCGAACACCGGGGAGCTGTTTTTT. It yields the protein CASSVAGHSNTGELFF. Complete variable domain (other parts from reference TRBV9 and TRBJ2-2): DSGVTQTPKHLITATGQRVTLRCSPRSGDLSVYWYQQSLDQGLQFLIQYYNGEERAKGNILERFSAQQFPDLHSELNLSSLELGDSALYFCASSVAGHSNTGELFFGEGSRLTVL.

Of note for this clonotype: A single base separates this from a much larger clone, so it may be a read error. V gene TRBV7-2 combines with J gene TRBJ2-1; 9 bases are shared with TRBD1. The CDR3 has 17 residues. Looked up from germline, CDR1 is SGHTA and CDR2 is FQGNSA. CDR3 loop: CAGSLAGVWDRDNEQFF. CDR3 bases: TGTGCCGGCAGCTTAGCCGGGGTGTGGGACAGGGATAATGAGCAGTTCTTC.

This clonotype was seen a few times. The rearrangement uses TRBV12-3 or TRBV12-4 and TRBJ2-5; D ambiguous. The closer fit of TRBJ2-7 to the DNA end suggests the J call may be wrong. CDR3 length equals 13 residues. The CDR3 spells CASSHRWSYEQYF. The CDR3 DNA reads as TGTGCCAGCAGCCACCGTTGGTCCTACGAGCAGTACTTC.

The chain carries TRBV7-8 and TRBJ1-6, with D unclear. This CDR3 is 13 amino acids long. Deletions cut 1 base from V and 7 bases from J, with 5 bases between. The V gene's germline CDR1 is SGHVS and CDR2 FQNEAQ. For the CDR3, the DNA is TGTGCCAGCAGCTTAGTGGCGAATTCACCCCTCCACTTT. Encoded protein: CASSLVANSPLHF.

The rearrangement joins TRBV7-2 to TRBJ2-3, with D unclear. V was shortened by 1 base and J by 4 bases, with 9 bases between the two germline ends. The CDR3 runs 14 residues. Germline values: CDR1 SGHTA, CDR2 FQGNSA. The CDR3 DNA reads TGTGCCAGCAGCTTAGGTTTCATACCAGATACGCAGTATTTT. Protein: CASSLGFIPDTQYF. Variable domain in full (rest from reference TRBV7-2 and TRBJ2-3): GAGVSQSPSNKVTEKGKDVELRCDPISGHTALYWYRQSLGQGLEFLIYFQGNSAPDKSGLPSDRFSAERTGGSVSTLTIQRTQQEDSAVYLCASSLGFIPDTQYFGPGTRLTVL.

On this clonotype: The junction shows a germline mismatch at one end, possibly a read error. The rearrangement links TRBV12-3 or TRBV12-4 to TRBJ2-3; D call uncertain. The CDR3 runs 15 residues. CDR3 loop: CASSSGTIRADMQYF. CDR3 DNA sequence: TGTGCCAGCAGCTCCGGCACTATTCGGGCAGATATGCAGTATTTT.

This chain links TRBV5-1 with TRBJ2-5; 12 bases align to TRBD2. The closer fit of TRBJ2-1 to the DNA end suggests the J call may be wrong. The CDR3 totals 17 residues. Germline assignment: CDR1 SGHRS and CDR2 YFSETQ. CDR3 residues: CASSLVKTSGSGDEQFF. CDR3 bases: TGCGCCAGCAGCTTGGTAAAGACTAGCGGGAGTGGGGATGAGCAGTTCTTC.